This TCR beta chain was identified during a study of blood T cell repertoires in COVID-19 (TCRdb year 2020). Regarding the study in general: Samples covering the acute and convalescent phases of COVID-19 were provided by collaborators in the United States, Italy and Spain. The material from the prospective study consisted of cDNA or gDNA derived from T cells, B-cell-depleted T cells, or PBMCs. Where available, HLA class I and class II types were taken from metadata supplied by the sample provider and were not determined by assay-based typing. Deeply sampled blood TCRbeta repertoires from subjects exposed to, actively infected with, or recovered from COVID-19 were included in the dataset. Samples came from the ongoing ImmuneRACE study (first 160 participants) plus 1,254 subjects from 6 global collaborators. Nearly every sample came with metadata listing a de-identified subject ID, COVID-19 status, age in years and sex. The repertoires were released in a freely available public database meant as a resource for research on the immune response to SARS-CoV-2. Study-level results and caveats: The quantity of clinical and demographic metadata differed by source and by participant and was supplied without curation.

TCRbeta CDR3 regions were amplified from genomic DNA by means of the immunoSEQ Assay, a bias-controlled multiplex PCR. The authors processed their data as follows. Nucleated cell counts per sample were estimated from amplification of reference gene primers within the assay. To quantify the absolute abundance of each unique TCRbeta CDR3 rearrangement, sequence reads were collapsed and filtered. For each sample, productive Simpson clonality was calculated as the square root of Simpson's diversity index over productive rearrangements. The immuneACCESS repertoire file appears here via TCRdb, limited to in-frame rearrangements. These files lack a portion of the clones; in checked studies, under half of the deficit traces to unresolved V genes, and the cause of the others is not known. From that table come the V and J calls and clone size; the DNA was used to work out D and trimming. This sample comprises about 160,000 clones, over 80% of them detected only once. The ten largest make up 3.5% to 5% of the sample.

This clone was seen once. Its antigen specificity is not known. No quality values exist for individual bases; no much larger clone is one base distant. Whole blood was collected in K2EDTA tubes by collaborating institutions according to the institutions' own protocols. For TCRbeta analysis, collaborators shipped samples as frozen whole blood, isolated PBMCs, or DNA extracted from either of those sample types. The CDR1 and CDR2 encoded by the germline V gene are LGHNA and YSLEER. The CDR3 numbers 15 residues from cysteine through phenylalanine. Only the CDR3 portion is preserved as DNA: 45 bases, with reading frame beginning at the first base. The junction shows trimming of 0 bases on V and 6 bases on J, plus 14 bases between the germline ends.

The sample comprised peripheral blood. This sequence uses TRBV4-3 and TRBJ1-1, with the D gene call left open. This receptor was identified in a woman aged 50 to 60 with acute or convalescent COVID-19. The nucleotides read TGCGCCAGCAGCCAAGATCTGACTCCCGTGGCTGAAGCTTTCTTT. It encodes CASSQDLTPVAEAFF.